This T cell receptor (beta chain) was recorded in a study of vaccination and CD4 T cells after COVID-19. At the level of the study: Post-vaccination samples were procured at a median of around 78 days following dose two (range 14 to 241).

Sequenced with the Oncomine TCR Beta short-read assay was DNA taken from cultured CD4+ T cells. One entry per CDR3 protein results from TCRdb running MiXCR on the PCR reads. The data hold some 17,000 distinct CDR3 sequences, with 45% observed a single time. This clonotype occurred a few times. Its antigen remains unidentified. The CDR3 totals 13 residues. Germline CDR1 and CDR2: KGHDR and SFDVKD. Trimming stripped 7 bases from V and 6 bases from J, with 11 bases between. Treatment described: roughly 10-day PBMC culture with coronavirus spike peptide pools or control peptides (ViraFEST assay). Alongside roughly 10 IU/ml IL-2 and about 9.1 ug/ml peptide pools, PBMCs were cultured at under 2.5 million per well. Study observations and caveats: Among those convalescent, a median around 89% of reactive clones emerged solely post-vaccination. The median count of SARS-CoV-2-reactive clonotypes rose from about 20 to 38, not significantly.

The source of this sequence is a human donor who received a COVID-19 vaccine. The sample was CD4+ T cells from blood, cultured in vitro, taken before SARS-CoV-2 vaccination. The chain employs TRBV24-1 and TRBJ2-2; a weak D match, TRBD1 (8 bases). This chain's CDR3 is CATSTGGAGELFF. CDR3 coding DNA: TGTGCCACCAGCACAGGGGGGGCCGGGGAGCTGTTTTTT.